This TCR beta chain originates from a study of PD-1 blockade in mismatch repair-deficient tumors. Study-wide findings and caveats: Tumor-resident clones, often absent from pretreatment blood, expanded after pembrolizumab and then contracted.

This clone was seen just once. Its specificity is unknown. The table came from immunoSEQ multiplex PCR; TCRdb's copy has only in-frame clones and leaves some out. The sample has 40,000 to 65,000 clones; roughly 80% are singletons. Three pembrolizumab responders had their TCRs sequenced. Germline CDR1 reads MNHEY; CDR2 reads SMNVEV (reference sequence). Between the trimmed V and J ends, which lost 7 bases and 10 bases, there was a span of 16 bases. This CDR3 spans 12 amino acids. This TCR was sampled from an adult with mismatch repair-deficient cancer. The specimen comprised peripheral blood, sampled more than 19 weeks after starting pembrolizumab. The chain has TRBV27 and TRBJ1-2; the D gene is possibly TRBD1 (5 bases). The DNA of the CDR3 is TGTGCCAGCAAGGGGCAGGGTGGAGACTACACCTTC. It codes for CASKGQGGDYTF.